The clone carrying this T cell receptor beta chain was seen at least ten times. The antigen is undetermined. This sample stems from a study of blood T cells in healthy people across ages. Study results and caveats: TCR beta diversity, measured per million T cells, fell in a roughly linear way with age.

This CDR3 region has 16 residues. CDR1 and CDR2 from the germline V gene are SGHDN and FVKESK. The J segment lost 10 bases and the V segment lost 1 base, leaving 11 bases of the junction unmatched. Through a sample-barcoded 5' primer and a J-beta primer mix, a second PCR was run for roughly 6 to 11 cycles. TCRdb called the 5' RACE reads again in MiXCR, with one record for every CDR3 protein. The repertoire holds hundreds of thousands of distinct CDR3 sequences, with roughly 30% as singletons. The sample taken for sequencing was blood. The V gene is TRBV14, the J gene TRBJ2-1; 9 bases align to TRBD1. The sequence came from a woman aged 80 or over in good health. The CDR3 coding sequence is TGTGCCAGCAGCCAAGTTGAGGGACAGGGAAGCAGGGAGCAGTTCTTC. Its translation: CASSQVEGQGSREQFF.